These 22 T cell receptor beta chains originate from one sample sequenced in a study of blood T cell repertoires in COVID-19. Sequenced by immunoSEQ multiplex PCR; TCRdb stores in-frame clones only, minus some. The data contain 200,000 to 300,000 clones, approximately 88% of them seen just once; the ten biggest clones take up around 0.78%. The sample comprised peripheral blood. These receptors were collected from a woman aged 25-40 years with acute or convalescent COVID-19.

V gene TRBV20-1 combines with J gene TRBJ1-5; no reliable D call. V lost 3 bases and J 4 bases, leaving 7 bases between the germline ends. The CDR3 totals 12 residues. Germline loops: CDR1 DFQATT, CDR2 SNEGSKA (reference sequence). CDR3 residues: CSASHLNQPQHF. The CDR3, as DNA: TGCAGTGCTAGTCACTTAAATCAGCCCCAGCATTTT.

V is TRBV7-3 and J is TRBJ2-5; possibly TRBD2 for D (5 bases). Germline CDR1 is SGHTA and CDR2 is FQGTGA. Trimming stripped 5 bases from V and 5 bases from J, with 15 bases between. This CDR3 is built from 14 residues. CDR3 nucleotides: TGTGCCAGCAGCCCCTCCCGGGATGAGGAGACCCAGTACTTC. Amino acids: CASSPSRDEETQYF.

This sequence joins TRBV9 and TRBJ2-2, with D tentatively TRBD2 (5 bases). Trimming removed 4 bases from V and 7 bases from J, with 17 bases in between. This CDR3 spans 15 amino acids. Looked up from germline, CDR1 is SGDLS and CDR2 is YYNGEE. In nucleotides, the CDR3 is TGTGCCAGCAGCCCCCGGTTCCGGGGTGGCGGGGAGCTGTTTTTT. Amino acids: CASSPRFRGGGELFF.

The chain joins TRBV6-5 to TRBJ1-4, with 9 bases aligning to TRBD1. Germline V gives CDR1 MNHEY, CDR2 SVGAGI. The J segment lost 7 bases and the V segment lost 0 bases, leaving 0 bases of the junction unmatched. The CDR3 has 14 residues. The CDR3 sequence: CASSYSTGGEKLFF. In DNA, the CDR3 is TGTGCCAGCAGTTACTCGACAGGGGGTGAAAAACTGTTTTTT.

The sample holds one count of this clone. The chain employs TRBV29-1 and TRBJ2-1; 7 positions agree with TRBD2. CDR1 is SQVTM and CDR2 is ANQGSEA in the germline V gene. The CDR3 sequence is 14 residues long. The trim removed 6 bases at V and 7 bases at J, leaving 12 bases unmatched. The CDR3 DNA sequence: TGCAGCGTGATCGTGGGGGAGGGAAGGAATGAGCAGTTCTTC. Residues: CSVIVGEGRNEQFF.

The V and J genes are TRBV7-9 and TRBJ1-4; no firm D call. The V gene's germline CDR1 is SEHNR and CDR2 FQNEAQ (reference sequence). This CDR3 is built from 16 residues. V lost 4 bases and J 1 base, leaving 13 bases between the germline ends. The CDR3 DNA sequence: TGTGCCAGCAGCTCCCATCTTAGAGAAACTAATGAAAAACTGTTTTTT. Residues: CASSSHLRETNEKLFF. Combining the CDR3 with reference TRBV7-9 and TRBJ1-4 gives the whole variable domain DTGVSQNPRHKITKRGQNVTFRCDPISEHNRLYWYRQTLGQGPEFLTYFQNEAQLEKSRLLSDRFSAERPKGSFSTLEIQRTEQGDSAMYLCASSSHLRETNEKLFFGSGTQLSVL.

This chain uses TRBV24-1 with TRBJ2-7, with 10 bases identical to TRBD1. CDR1 and CDR2 from the germline V gene are KGHDR and SFDVKD. The CDR3 consists of 16 residues. V lost 7 bases and J lost 3; bases outside the gene matches: 11. The CDR3, as DNA: TGTGCCACCAGCCCCAACGCCGGGACAGGGGTCTACGAGCAGTACTTC. It encodes CATSPNAGTGVYEQYF.

The chain links TRBV10-2 to TRBJ1-2; D may be TRBD1 (6 bases). CDR1 WSHSY and CDR2 SAAADI come from the germline V gene. The CDR3 is 14 residues long. V was shortened by 7 bases and J by 3 bases, with 15 bases between the two germline ends. As DNA, the CDR3 is TGCGCCAGCACTCCGGGGGGGGCTGACTATGGCTACACCTTC. Encoded protein: CASTPGGADYGYTF.

The V and J genes are TRBV12-3 or TRBV12-4 and TRBJ1-1, with D possibly being TRBD1 (5 bases). CDR3 length: 13 amino acids. Between the trimmed V and J ends, which lost 2 bases and 1 base, there was a span of 5 bases. As DNA, the CDR3 is TGTGCCAGCAGTTTAAGGGGGAACACTGAAGCTTTCTTT. Encoded protein: CASSLRGNTEAFF.

CDR3: CASSQDLGGTDTQYF. The CDR3 DNA reads as TGTGCCAGCAGCCAAGATCTAGGGGGCACAGATACGCAGTATTTT. The gene calls are TRBV14 and TRBJ2-3; TRBD1 is a possible D gene (5 bases). V lost 0 bases to trimming and J lost 1 base, with 8 bases between them. The CDR3 is 15 amino acids. Germline loops: CDR1 SGHDN, CDR2 FVKESK.

The rearrangement joins TRBV27 to TRBJ2-7; TRBD2 is a possible D gene (5 bases). V gave up 2 bases and J gave up 2 bases, with 16 bases separating them. The length of the CDR3 is 16 residues. The germline V gene encodes CDR1 MNHEY and CDR2 SMNVEV (reference sequence). In nucleotides, the CDR3 is TGTGCCAGCAGTTTACCAACTGGAGGTACGCCCTACGAGCAGTACTTC. Its protein product is CASSLPTGGTPYEQYF.

The rearrangement links TRBV18 to TRBJ2-5; D perhaps matches TRBD2 (5 bases). This CDR3 region has 14 residues. V was trimmed by 6 bases and J by 9 bases, leaving 20 bases between them. Germline values: CDR1 KGHSH, CDR2 LQKENI. The chain's CDR3 is CASSDRVDPRAQYF. DNA of the CDR3: TGTGCCAGCTCCGACCGGGTCGATCCGAGGGCCCAGTACTTC.

The chain carries TRBV7-9 and TRBJ2-7, with a weak D call TRBD2 (7 bases). Trimming shortened V by 6 bases and J by 1 base, and 16 bases separated the two germline ends. The CDR3 length is 15 residues. CDR1 SEHNR and CDR2 FQNEAQ come from the germline V gene (reference sequence). The CDR3 sequence: CASSDLGGESYEQYF. CDR3 DNA: TGTGCCAGCAGTGACCTAGGGGGGGAGTCCTACGAGCAGTACTTC.

The V gene is TRBV12-2, the J gene TRBJ2-3; whether TRBD2, the table's D call, matches the DNA was not checked. TRBV12-2 is a pseudogene. The length of the CDR3 is 15 residues. The CDR3: CASRFSLCGRNTQYF. CDR3 coding DNA: TGTGCAAGTCGCTTTAGTTTGTGCGGGCGGAATACGCAGTATTTT.

V gene TRBV5-4 combines with J gene TRBJ2-1; 7 bases fit TRBD2. CDR1 and CDR2 from the germline V gene are SGHNT and YYREEE (reference sequence). J gave up 5 bases and V 4 bases, and 12 bases lay outside the gene matches. The CDR3 has 16 amino acids. The CDR3 region has the DNA TGTGCCAGCAGCCCGGGCGGGAGCTTAAGGGACAATGAGCAGTTCTTC. It is translated as CASSPGGSLRDNEQFF.

The chain has TRBV12-5 and TRBJ1-3, with TRBD1 as a possible D gene (5 bases). Per the germline V gene, CDR1 is LGHNT and CDR2 is FRNRAP. The CDR3 has 15 amino acids. The germline V and J ends were trimmed by 1 base and 0 bases, with 7 bases remaining between them. CDR3 coding DNA: TGTGCTAGTGGTTTGGGGGACTACTCTGGAAACACCATATATTTT. The encoded protein is CASGLGDYSGNTIYF.

The chain employs TRBV19 and TRBJ1-5; a weak D match, TRBD1 (5 bases). The CDR3 runs to 15 residues. Trimming removed 4 bases at V and 5 bases at J, with 15 bases between. Germline lookup yields CDR1 LNHDA and CDR2 SQIVND (reference sequence). The CDR3 nucleotides read TGTGCCAGTAGTAACTGGGGCAGGGTGGATCAGCCCCAGCATTTT. Its protein product is CASSNWGRVDQPQHF. Filled out from reference TRBV19 and TRBJ1-5, the complete variable domain reads DGGITQSPKYLFRKEGQNVTLSCEQNLNHDAMYWYRQDPGQGLRLIYYSQIVNDFQKGDIAEGYSVSREKKESFPLTVTSAQKNPTAFYLCASSNWGRVDQPQHFGDGTRLSIL.

In DNA form, the CDR3 reads TGTGCCAGCACCCGGGGGAGAAACACCATATATTTT. Translation: CASTRGRNTIYF. The chain combines TRBV28 with TRBJ1-3, with a weak D call TRBD1 (5 bases). Germline-derived CDR1 and CDR2 are MDHEN and SYDVKM. The CDR3 runs 12 residues. V gave up 7 bases and J gave up 5 bases, with 9 bases separating them.

The DNA for the CDR3 is TGTGCCACCAGTGAACCGGGACTAGCATACACCGGGGAGCTGTTTTTT. As protein: CATSEPGLAYTGELFF. The rearrangement links TRBV24-1 to TRBJ2-2; 9 bases are a match to TRBD2. This CDR3 region has 16 residues. Trimming took 4 bases from V and 3 from J; bases not matched to a gene: 5. Per the germline V gene, CDR1 is KGHDR and CDR2 is SFDVKD.

The chain is built from TRBV2 and TRBJ1-1, with D possibly TRBD1 on 6 matching bases. Germline assignment: CDR1 SNHLY and CDR2 FYNNEI. The CDR3 covers 12 residues. V lost 10 bases and J 5 bases, leaving 14 bases between the germline ends. CDR3 sequence reads: CATHGGFTEAFF. For the CDR3, the DNA is TGTGCCACACATGGGGGCTTTACTGAAGCTTTCTTT.

The rearrangement joins TRBV19 to TRBJ1-1; D is unresolved. CDR1 and CDR2 from the germline V gene are LNHDA and SQIVND (reference sequence). The CDR3 length is 13 residues. V dropped 4 bases and J dropped 0 bases, with 6 bases sitting between them. The CDR3 DNA reads as TGTGCCAGTAGTACTCGGGTGAACACTGAAGCTTTCTTT. Its protein is CASSTRVNTEAFF.

This sequence joins TRBV24-1 and TRBJ2-2, with D unresolved. The CDR3 is 15 amino acids. V was clipped by 3 bases and J by 7 bases, with 14 bases between them. Germline CDR1 and CDR2: KGHDR and SFDVKD. The CDR3 nucleotides read TGTGCCACCAGTGATCCTCAGTTAAGACACGGGGAGCTGTTTTTT. It codes for CATSDPQLRHGELFF.